This T cell receptor beta chain was recovered during a study of blood T cell repertoires in COVID-19. Study as a whole: T cells, B-cell-depleted T cells, or PBMCs supplied cDNA or gDNA.

The CDR3 sequence is 16 residues long. Germline assignment: CDR1 MGHRA and CDR2 YSYEKL. The germline V and J ends were trimmed by 2 bases and 0 bases, with 14 bases remaining between them. The assay was immunoSEQ multiplex PCR, and TCRdb's table has in-frame clones only and misses some. The table lists around 180,000 clones, roughly four fifths of them singletons. This receptor was obtained from a human donor in a cohort sampled during active COVID-19. The chain recombines TRBV4-1 with TRBJ2-7; weak D call: TRBD2 (7 bases). The sample consisted of peripheral blood. This CDR3 reads CASSQWAGASSYEQYF. The CDR3 nucleotides read TGCGCCAGCAGCCAATGGGCGGGGGCCAGCTCCTACGAGCAGTACTTC.